The present T cell receptor beta chain was sequenced within a study of CD8 T cells in ankylosing spondylitis. Findings of the study overall: Disease-linked clones had a CD8+ phenotype and relatively low frequency in peripheral blood. Earlier reports found some motif variants in synovial fluid and blood in reactive arthritis. The study looked at matched synovial fluid samples from ankylosing spondylitis patients. Disease-linked clones were reported to be significantly enriched there. Several highly homologous variants made up a TCR beta motif, and this motif appeared characteristic of ankylosing spondylitis blood.

On this clonotype: What it binds is unknown.

Generation of TCR beta libraries employed quantitative 5'-RACE incorporating molecular barcodes. TCRdb independently ran MiXCR on the 5' RACE reads; one entry per CDR3 protein. This table has 500,000 to 550,000 distinct CDR3 sequences, about an eighth appearing once. The CDR3 has 15 residues. After removal of 2 bases from V and 9 bases from J, the junction contained 10 bases not matched to a gene. V is TRBV12-3 or TRBV12-4 and J is TRBJ2-1, with 7 nucleotides matching TRBD1. The sequencing input was blood, either unsorted or a sorted T cell fraction (not recorded which). The TCR was taken from a male donor with ankylosing spondylitis. CDR3 protein: CASSLRAGGSGEQFF. The CDR3 coding sequence is TGTGCCAGCAGTTTAAGGGCAGGGGGTTCGGGTGAGCAGTTCTTC.